These 13 T cell receptor beta chains originate from one sample sequenced in a study of T cell responses to AZD1222 COVID-19 vaccine (TCRdb year 2021). Explained via the paper, the time point label denotes: baseline before first vaccination. Library preparation used the immunoSEQ multiplex PCR assay. Drawn from immuneACCESS, this table holds only the in-frame rearrangements with V and J called that TCRdb kept. Clones are partly lost; checked studies trace under half to an unresolved V gene and leave the rest unexplained. A total of 150,000 or so clones appear in this sample, 90% to 95% of them only once. About 1.5% of the sample rests with the top ten. Sequencing used peripheral blood, obtained on day 0 of AZD1222 vaccination. These TCRs come from an adult in good health.

The chain has TRBV15 and TRBJ2-3; tentatively, D is TRBD1 or TRBD2 (6 bases each). V shed 0 bases and J shed 6 bases, with 13 bases lying between them. The CDR3 covers 15 residues. Looked up from germline, CDR1 is LNHNV and CDR2 is YYDKDF (reference sequence). The CDR3 is CATSREQGGVDTQYF. The CDR3 DNA sequence: TGTGCCACCAGCAGAGAACAGGGAGGAGTTGATACGCAGTATTTT.

V and J are TRBV15 and TRBJ2-1; 10 nucleotides line up with TRBD2. V was clipped by 4 bases and J by 8 bases; unmatched bases: 8. The germline CDR1 and CDR2 sequences are LNHNV and YYDKDF (reference sequence). The CDR3 has 15 residues. The DNA for the CDR3 is TGTGCCACCAGCACCAAGCGGGGGGGCTTGGATGAGCAGTTCTTC. Protein sequence: CATSTKRGGLDEQFF.

This sequence joins TRBV7-8 and TRBJ1-1, with D perhaps matching TRBD1 (5 bases). The CDR3 has 18 residues. Per germline, CDR1 SGHVS and CDR2 FQNEAQ. Deletions cut 2 bases from V and 8 bases from J, with 27 bases between. CDR3 amino acids: CASSLYGAGALGPSEAFF. The DNA for the CDR3 is TGTGCCAGCAGCTTATATGGGGCGGGTGCCCTCGGACCGAGCGAAGCTTTCTTT.

This clone was observed a handful of times. The gene calls are TRBV9 and TRBJ1-6; 9 positions match TRBD1. The CDR3 contains 15 residues. V was pared by 4 bases and J by 8 bases, with 7 bases of the junction left unmatched. CDR1 is SGDLS and CDR2 is YYNGEE in the germline V gene. The CDR3: CASSLRQGDDSPLHF. The CDR3 nucleotides read TGTGCCAGCAGCCTTCGACAGGGGGATGATTCACCCCTCCACTTT.

The J gene is TRBJ1-6, the V gene TRBV2; D gene uncertain. V lost 1 base and J lost 7, with 14 bases in between. The CDR3 is 16 amino acids. Germline V gives CDR1 SNHLY, CDR2 FYNNEI. The CDR3 region has the DNA TGTGCCAGCAGTGAAGGAGGGCCAGGCAACAATTCACCCCTCCACTTT. Protein sequence: CASSEGGPGNNSPLHF.

The chain links TRBV7-2 to TRBJ1-1; D not certain. Between the trimmed V and J ends, which lost 1 base and 0 bases, there was a span of 12 bases. Germline lookup yields CDR1 SGHTA and CDR2 FQGNSA. The CDR3 covers 16 residues. The CDR3 DNA sequence: TGTGCCAGCAGCTTAGTCGTCTTCGGAATGAACACTGAAGCTTTCTTT. Translated: CASSLVVFGMNTEAFF.

The CDR3 here is CASSRGLNEKLFF. The CDR3 region has the DNA TGTGCCAGCAGCCGGGGCCTTAATGAAAAACTGTTTTTT. The chain combines TRBV14 with TRBJ1-4; D may be TRBD1 (5 bases). Germline loops: CDR1 SGHDN, CDR2 FVKESK. This CDR3 is built from 13 residues. Trimming pared 4 bases from V and 4 bases from J, leaving 7 bases between.

The chain employs TRBV15 and TRBJ2-7; 10 bases match TRBD2. Trimming took 3 bases from V and 7 from J; bases not matched to a gene: 21. This CDR3 comprises 19 residues. The germline V gene encodes CDR1 LNHNV and CDR2 YYDKDF (reference sequence). CDR3 in amino acids: CATSSTTERSSGGIWEQYF. CDR3 DNA: TGTGCCACCAGCAGTACCACCGAGAGGAGTAGCGGGGGGATTTGGGAGCAGTACTTC.

The chain uses TRBV4-3 and TRBJ2-7; D gene uncertain. Germline V lookup: CDR1 LGHNA, CDR2 YSLEER. Trimming cost V 0 bases and J 4 bases, with 7 bases left between them. The CDR3 sequence is 13 residues long. The CDR3 DNA is TGCGCCAGCAGCCAAGATTTAATTTACGAGCAGTACTTC. This codes for CASSQDLIYEQYF.

This rearrangement joins TRBV28 to TRBJ1-2, with D possibly being TRBD1 (6 bases). Trimming removed 3 bases at V and 8 bases at J, with 10 bases between. This CDR3 has 12 amino acids. Germline V lookup: CDR1 MDHEN, CDR2 SYDVKM. CDR3 sequence (DNA): TGTGCCAGCAGTTTCTACAGGGCCGGCTACACCTTC. Encoded protein: CASSFYRAGYTF.

This rearrangement joins TRBV7-3 to TRBJ2-3; D possibly uses TRBD1 or TRBD2 (6 bases each). Per germline, CDR1 SGHTA and CDR2 FQGTGA. This CDR3 contains 14 residues. Trimming left V 5 bases short and J 0 bases short, with 9 bases between. CDR3 residues: CASSAGHSTDTQYF. DNA for the CDR3: TGTGCCAGCAGCGCGGGACACAGCACAGATACGCAGTATTTT.

V is TRBV29-1 and J is TRBJ2-1, with D unresolved. The germline V gene encodes CDR1 SQVTM and CDR2 ANQGSEA. The V end lost 4 bases, the J end lost 1 base, and 5 bases lay between the germline ends. This CDR3 region has 12 residues. In DNA form, the CDR3 reads TGCAGCGTTGGTGGTTCCTACAATGAGCAGTTCTTC. The encoded protein is CSVGGSYNEQFF.

The genes are TRBV12-5 and TRBJ2-7, with D perhaps being TRBD1 or TRBD2 (5 bases each). The CDR3 has 16 residues. V was trimmed by 1 base and J by 4 bases, leaving 17 bases between them. CDR1 is LGHNT and CDR2 is FRNRAP in the germline V gene. As DNA, the CDR3 is TGTGCTAGTGGTTTGGCCCCAGGGTACGGGGCTTACGAGCAGTACTTC. Its translation is CASGLAPGYGAYEQYF.